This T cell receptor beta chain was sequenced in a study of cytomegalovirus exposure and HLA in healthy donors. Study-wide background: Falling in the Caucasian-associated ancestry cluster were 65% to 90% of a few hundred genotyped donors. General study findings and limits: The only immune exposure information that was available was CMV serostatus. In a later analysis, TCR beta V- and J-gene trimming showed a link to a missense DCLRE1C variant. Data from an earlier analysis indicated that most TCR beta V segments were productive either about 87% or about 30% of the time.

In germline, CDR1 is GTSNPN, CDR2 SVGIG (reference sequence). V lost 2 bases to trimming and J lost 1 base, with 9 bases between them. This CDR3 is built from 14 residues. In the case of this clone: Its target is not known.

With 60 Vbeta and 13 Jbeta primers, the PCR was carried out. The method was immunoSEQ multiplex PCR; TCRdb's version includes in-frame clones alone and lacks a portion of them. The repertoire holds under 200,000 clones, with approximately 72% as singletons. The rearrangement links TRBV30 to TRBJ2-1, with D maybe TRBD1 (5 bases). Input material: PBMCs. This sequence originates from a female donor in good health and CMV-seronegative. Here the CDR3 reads CAWSWTPSYNEQFF. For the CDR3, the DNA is TGTGCCTGGAGTTGGACACCGTCCTACAATGAGCAGTTCTTC. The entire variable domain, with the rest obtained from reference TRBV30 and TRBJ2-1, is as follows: SQTIHQWPATLVQPVGSPLSLECTVEGTSNPNLYWYRQAAGRGLQLLFYSVGIGQISSEVPQNLSASRPQDRQFILSSKKLLLSDSGFYLCAWSWTPSYNEQFFGPGTRLTVL.